Here is one T cell receptor beta chain with its context. As yet, its antigen is unknown. This specimen belongs to a study of OX40 agonist ivuxolimab in advanced cancers. Study-level background: Prior anti-PD-1, anti-PD-L1 or anti-CTLA-4 therapy was allowed; 30% to 40% had some. Partial responses occurred in three patients (one hepatocellular carcinoma, two cutaneous melanoma). Study conclusions and caveats: Among patients with partial responses at 0.1-3.0 mg/kg, clonal expansion was among the lowest. Expanded clones belonging to CD8+ T cells outnumbered, on average, those of CD4+.

Generated by immunoSEQ multiplex PCR, the TCRdb table keeps only in-frame clones and is missing some. The sample consists of 45,000 to 70,000 clones, roughly 84% of them appearing once. The CDR3 contains 12 residues. Germline V gene data show CDR1 as KGHSH and CDR2 as LQKENI. The V end was cut by 3 bases, the J end by 0 bases, with 3 bases between. The chain is built from TRBV18 and TRBJ2-7; no reliable D call. The TCR was taken from an adult with an advanced solid tumor such as melanoma, head and neck, liver or kidney cancer. The sample here was CD4+ or CD8+ T cells sorted from blood, taken in a trial of the OX40 agonist ivuxolimab. The CDR3 is CASSPSSYEQYF. As DNA, the CDR3 is TGTGCCAGCTCACCGAGCTCCTACGAGCAGTACTTC.